This record covers a single TCR beta chain. These data come from a study of shared T cell receptors in the human thymus. Germline CDR1 and CDR2: SGHAT and FQNNGV. With V trimmed by 3 bases and J by 0 bases, 7 bases remained unmatched. The CDR3 has 17 residues. Clones were read by immunoSEQ multiplex PCR, and TCRdb kept only the in-frame ones, dropping some. Of hundreds of thousands of clones detected, around 78% appear once; the ten largest clones hold approximately 0.013%. These data are also associated with another study on human thymus T cells. This second report adds: Serving as donors were healthy Finnish infants, each of whom was having open corrective surgery for congenital heart defects. From resections taken during corrective heart surgery, the thymus tissue was obtained.

What was sequenced was thymocytes. The clonotype originates from a boy less than two years old with a congenital heart defect. The chain has TRBV11-2 and TRBJ1-2; the match to TRBD1 covers 10 bases. In DNA, the CDR3 is TGTGCCAGCAGCTTTGGGACAGGGGTCTACACTAACTATGGCTACACCTTC. This encodes CASSFGTGVYTNYGYTF.